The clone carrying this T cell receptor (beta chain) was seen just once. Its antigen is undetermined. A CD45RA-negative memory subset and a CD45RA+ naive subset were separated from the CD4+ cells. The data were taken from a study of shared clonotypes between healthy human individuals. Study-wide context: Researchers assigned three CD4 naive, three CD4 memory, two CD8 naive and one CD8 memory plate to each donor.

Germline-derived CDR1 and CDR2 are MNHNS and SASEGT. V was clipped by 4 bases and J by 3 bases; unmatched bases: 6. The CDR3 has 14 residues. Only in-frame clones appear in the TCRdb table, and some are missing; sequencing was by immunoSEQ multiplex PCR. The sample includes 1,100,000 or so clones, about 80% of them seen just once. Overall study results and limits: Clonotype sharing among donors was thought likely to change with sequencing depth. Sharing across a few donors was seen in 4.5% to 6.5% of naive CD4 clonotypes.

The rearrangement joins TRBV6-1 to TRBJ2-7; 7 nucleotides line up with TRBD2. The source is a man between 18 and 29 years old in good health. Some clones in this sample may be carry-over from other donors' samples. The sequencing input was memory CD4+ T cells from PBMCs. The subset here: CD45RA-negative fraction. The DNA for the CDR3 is TGTGCCAGCAGTGGTCGGGAGGAGGGCTACGAGCAGTACTTC. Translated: CASSGREEGYEQYF.